This TCR beta chain was identified in a study of CD8 T cells in ankylosing spondylitis. Overall study results and limits: Clones that were linked to disease were CD8+ and were relatively rare in peripheral blood. A motif of 8 or 9 highly homologous TCR beta variants was seen as apparently characteristic of ankylosing spondylitis blood. Reports say disease-linked clones showed up significantly more in matched ankylosing spondylitis synovial fluid.

Each CDR3 protein is one row after TCRdb ran MiXCR on the 5' RACE reads. The sample carries approximately 140,000 distinct CDR3 sequences, approximately 9.9% recorded once. The CDR3 is 13 residues long. Trimming pared 5 bases from V and 6 bases from J, leaving 15 bases between. The germline V gene has CDR1 DFQATT and CDR2 SNEGSKA (reference sequence). This clonotype was observed at least ten times. Its specificity is not known. Sequenced material: blood, either unsorted or a sorted T cell fraction (not recorded which). This TCR was sampled from a male donor with ankylosing spondylitis or in good health (not recorded which). V is TRBV20-1 and J is TRBJ2-3; a weak D match, TRBD2 (6 bases). CDR3 coding DNA: TGCAGTGCTTCAAGACTAGTTGCGGATACGCAGTATTTT. Its translation is CSASRLVADTQYF.